A selection of T cell receptor beta chains follows, all from one sample in a study of cytomegalovirus exposure and HLA in healthy donors. Some clones are missing from TCRdb's copy, which holds only in-frame ones; the method was immunoSEQ multiplex PCR. Found here are 200,000 to 250,000 clones, 80% to 90% of them singletons; the top ten hold around 3%. The sample was PBMCs. These receptors came from a woman under 30 in good health and CMV-seronegative. Both conserved end residues are part of each CDR3. The D gene is left open where the match is weak. Clone size appears in some rows only: once, few, many, or a class for an expanded clone.

clone_size	d_call	j_call	v_call	cdr3_aa	cdr3_nt
NA	NA	TRBJ2-2	TRBV4-3	CASSQDRGRSNTGELFF	TGCGCCAGCAGCCAAGATAGGGGCAGATCAAACACCGGGGAGCTGTTTTTT
NA	NA	TRBJ2-6	TRBV15	CATSNRQAGANVLTF	TGTGCCACCAGCAACCGACAGGCTGGGGCCAACGTCCTGACTTTC
NA	TRBD1	TRBJ2-2	TRBV5-1	CASSSWPGQGAPGELFF	TGCGCCAGCAGCTCCTGGCCGGGACAGGGGGCTCCCGGGGAGCTGTTTTTT
NA	TRBD1	TRBJ1-3	TRBV5-1	CASSPGTGGNTIYF	TGCGCCAGCAGCCCCGGGACAGGCGGAAACACCATATATTTT
NA	NA	TRBJ2-5	TRBV7-9	CASSLASRGYRETQYF	TGTGCCAGCAGCTTAGCGTCGAGGGGGTACCGGGAGACCCAGTACTTC
NA	NA	TRBJ2-1	TRBV5-4	CASSGMGGTHSSYNEQFF	TGTGCCAGCAGCGGGATGGGCGGGACCCACAGCTCCTACAATGAGCAGTTCTTC
NA	NA	TRBJ2-7	TRBV11-2	CASSLFGGTAYEQYF	TGTGCCAGCAGCTTATTTGGGGGGACAGCCTACGAGCAGTACTTC
NA	TRBD1	TRBJ2-1	TRBV25-1	CASSVDREYNEQFF	TGTGCCAGCAGTGTGGACAGGGAATACAATGAGCAGTTCTTC
NA	NA	TRBJ1-1	TRBV27	CASSQPGLGTEAFF	TGTGCCAGCAGTCAACCAGGGTTGGGGACTGAAGCTTTCTTT
NA	NA	TRBJ1-2	TRBV7-8	CASSLSPHLPDGYTF	TGTGCCAGCAGCCTATCGCCCCATCTGCCCGATGGCTACACCTTC
once	TRBD1	TRBJ2-3	TRBV4-2	CASSQESTGTGGRDTQYF	TGTGCCAGCAGCCAAGAATCGACCGGGACAGGAGGTCGAGATACGCAGTATTTT
NA	TRBD1	TRBJ1-2	TRBV18	CASSRPGQPNYGYTF	TGTGCCAGCTCACGCCCGGGACAGCCCAACTATGGCTACACCTTC
NA	TRBD1	TRBJ1-2	TRBV11-2	CASSLDTFGGTADGYTF	TGTGCCAGCAGCTTAGACACCTTTGGCGGGACAGCTGATGGCTACACCTTC
NA	NA	TRBJ1-5	TRBV11-2	CASSGQGGGVNQPQHF	TGTGCCAGCAGCGGTCAAGGCGGGGGGGTTAATCAGCCCCAGCATTTT
NA	NA	TRBJ2-7	TRBV5-1	CASSLIPQGSYEQYF	TGCGCCAGCAGCTTGATTCCACAGGGTAGCTACGAGCAGTACTTC
NA	TRBD2	TRBJ2-1	TRBV7-7	CASSLGLAGDNEQFF	TGTGCTAGCAGCTTAGGGCTAGCGGGGGACAATGAGCAGTTCTTC
NA	NA	TRBJ1-5	TRBV6-6	CASSPRLSAQHF	TGTGCCAGCAGTCCCCGGTTAAGTGCCCAGCATTTT
NA	NA	TRBJ1-5	TRBV30	CAWSVILSNQPQHF	TGTGCCTGGAGTGTTATCCTTAGCAATCAGCCCCAGCATTTT
NA	NA	TRBJ2-7	TRBV7-2	CASSPQTGYEQYF	TGTGCCAGCAGCCCTCAGACTGGCTACGAGCAGTACTTC
NA	TRBD1	TRBJ2-7	TRBV19	CASSITGGYEQYF	TGTGCCAGTAGTATTACAGGGGGCTACGAGCAGTACTTC
NA	NA	TRBJ1-2	TRBV4-3	CASSQDGGDYGYTF	TGCGCCAGCAGCCAAGATGGGGGGGACTATGGCTACACCTTC
NA	NA	TRBJ2-7	TRBV10-3	CAISAVRGPRLREQYF	TGTGCCATCAGTGCCGTTCGGGGTCCCCGCCTTCGTGAGCAGTACTTC
NA	TRBD2	TRBJ2-1	TRBV28	CASSSQGAGAAEEQFF	TGTGCCAGCAGTTCCCAGGGAGCGGGGGCCGCAGAGGAGCAGTTCTTC
NA	NA	TRBJ1-3	TRBV5-1	CASSLNTGNTIYF	TGCGCCAGCAGCTTGAACACTGGAAACACCATATATTTT
NA	NA	TRBJ2-1	TRBV6-5	CASSSIAGYQGPLKFF	TGTGCCAGCAGTTCGATAGCAGGGTACCAAGGGCCTTTAAAGTTCTTC
NA	NA	TRBJ2-1	TRBV4-3	CASSQARYNEQFF	TGCGCCAGCAGCCAAGCCAGGTACAATGAGCAGTTCTTC
few	NA	TRBJ2-7	TRBV10-3	CAIMKEESSYEQYF	TGTGCCATCATGAAGGAGGAAAGCTCCTACGAGCAGTACTTC
NA	NA	TRBJ2-7	TRBV5-1	CASSLASGGFPYEQYF	TGCGCCAGCAGCTTGGCCAGTGGTGGTTTCCCCTACGAGCAGTACTTC
once	TRBD1	TRBJ2-5	TRBV7-8	CASSVGQGTETQYF	TGTGCCAGCAGCGTAGGACAGGGGACCGAGACCCAGTACTTC
NA	NA	TRBJ2-3	TRBV28	CASSLRYSLPTDTQYF	TGTGCCAGCAGTTTAAGATATAGCCTCCCCACAGATACGCAGTATTTT
NA	NA	TRBJ1-5	TRBV6-1	CASISHRNSNQPQHF	TGTGCCAGCATTTCCCACAGGAATAGCAATCAGCCCCAGCATTTT
NA	TRBD1	TRBJ1-1	TRBV13	CASSLNRRGLALGAFF	TGTGCCAGCAGCCTAAACCGCAGGGGGCTCGCTCTTGGAGCTTTCTTT
NA	TRBD2	TRBJ2-5	TRBV11-2	CASSQTHPLAGVGETQYF	TGTGCCAGCAGCCAAACGCACCCACTAGCGGGAGTGGGGGAGACCCAGTACTTC
NA	NA	TRBJ2-7	TRBV13	CASSARLVGEQYF	TGTGCCAGCAGCGCACGACTAGTGGGCGAGCAGTACTTC
NA	NA	TRBJ2-1	TRBV6-1	CASRRVSYNEQFF	TGTGCCAGCAGGCGGGTCTCCTACAATGAGCAGTTCTTC
NA	TRBD1	TRBJ1-2	TRBV7-9	CASSLSTGFESPYGYTF	TGTGCCAGCAGCTTATCGACAGGGTTTGAGTCCCCTTATGGCTACACCTTC
NA	NA	TRBJ2-7	TRBV12-1	CASSHQSSYEQYF	TGTGCCAGCAGTCACCAGTCCAGCTACGAGCAGTACTTC
once	TRBD1	TRBJ2-2	TRBV4-1	CASSQSPGTGDSRTGELFF	TGCGCCAGCAGCCAATCACCCGGGACAGGGGACTCAAGAACCGGGGAGCTGTTTTTT
NA	TRBD1	TRBJ2-7	TRBV7-2	CASSLGTGSYEQYF	TGTGCCAGCAGCTTGGGGACAGGGTCCTACGAGCAGTACTTC
NA	NA	TRBJ2-5	TRBV28	CASSPAGLQETQYF	TGTGCCAGCAGCCCGGCGGGATTACAAGAGACCCAGTACTTC
NA	NA	TRBJ2-3	TRBV7-9	CASSVGTTEWDTQYF	TGTGCCAGCAGCGTCGGGACAACGGAATGGGATACGCAGTATTTT
NA	NA	TRBJ2-1	TRBV6-5	CASSSPPQGKFF	TGTGCCAGCAGTTCCCCTCCCCAGGGGAAGTTCTTC
NA	NA	TRBJ2-7	TRBV9	CASSSSRGGDYEQYF	TGTGCCAGCAGCTCCAGCCGCGGAGGGGACTACGAGCAGTACTTC
NA	NA	TRBJ2-3	TRBV4-3	CASKPGPLTDTQYF	TGCGCCAGCAAACCAGGGCCGCTGACAGATACGCAGTATTTT
NA	NA	TRBJ2-7	TRBV2	CASSMAIPGKIQFPYEQYF	TGTGCCAGCTCGATGGCAATACCGGGAAAAATTCAATTTCCGTACGAGCAGTACTTC
NA	NA	TRBJ1-2	TRBV28	CASSTQSRTTGYGYTF	TGTGCCAGCAGCACTCAGTCACGAACGACAGGTTATGGCTACACCTTC
NA	TRBD1	TRBJ2-5	TRBV7-2	CASSLAGRGQFPFETQYF	TGTGCCAGCAGCTTAGCTGGTCGGGGACAGTTCCCTTTTGAGACCCAGTACTTC
NA	NA	TRBJ2-3	TRBV18	CASSRGGTDTQYF	TGTGCCAGCTCGCGGGGAGGAACAGATACGCAGTATTTT
NA	TRBD2	TRBJ2-7	TRBV28	CASSLRLAGGWREQYF	TGTGCCAGCAGTTTACGACTAGCGGGAGGGTGGCGCGAGCAGTACTTC
NA	TRBD1	TRBJ1-4	TRBV29-1	CSVEDQGTGKLFF	TGCAGCGTTGAAGATCAAGGGACAGGGAAACTGTTTTTT
NA	TRBD2	TRBJ2-3	TRBV5-6	CASSSQTTSVSDTQYF	TGTGCCAGCAGCTCCCAGACGACTAGCGTCTCAGATACGCAGTATTTT
NA	TRBD2	TRBJ2-5	TRBV19	CASSILAGALETQYF	TGTGCCAGTAGTATACTAGCGGGAGCGTTAGAGACCCAGTACTTC
NA	TRBD1	TRBJ1-3	TRBV7-9	CASSANRGAGNTIYF	TGTGCCAGCAGCGCGAACAGGGGCGCCGGAAACACCATATATTTT